The 30 T cell receptor beta chains below come from one sample, sequenced in a study of Ad26.COV2.S vaccination and SARS-CoV-2 variants. TCRdb's copy holds only in-frame clones and misses some; the assay was immunoSEQ multiplex PCR. The table lists about 440,000 clones, 90% of them singletons. Treatment indicated: about 20 received Ad26.COV2.S at low or high dose, single or two shots; several received placebo; per-sample allocation not given. Specimen acquisition occurred on day 63 following the initial vaccine or placebo injection. Sequences were derived from peripheral blood, sampled in a trial of Ad26.COV2.S vaccine versus placebo. The receptors originated from a person aged 18-60 years who received the Ad26.COV2.S COVID-19 vaccine or a placebo.

The CDR3 sequence is CASSPGAWDEQYF. CDR3 DNA sequence: TGTGCCAGCAGCCCGGGTGCTTGGGACGAGCAGTACTTC. The chain links TRBV5-6 to TRBJ2-7; D remains ambiguous. The CDR3 is made up of 13 amino acids. V dropped 4 bases and J dropped 5 bases, with 13 bases sitting between them. Germline V gives CDR1 SGHDT, CDR2 YYEEEE.

Notes on this clone: One end of the junction does not line up with germline, which may come from a read error. The CDR3 nucleotides read TGTGCCAGCAGCCCTGCTAGCGGGGCGAAAACCGGGGAGCTGTTTTTT. Translated: CASSPASGAKTGELFF. The chain couples TRBV27 to TRBJ2-2; the match to TRBD2 covers 9 bases. CDR1 MNHEY and CDR2 SMNVEV come from the germline V gene (reference sequence). CDR3 length: 16 residues.

This rearrangement joins TRBV25-1 to TRBJ1-6, with D uncertain. Per the germline V gene, CDR1 is MGHDK and CDR2 is SYGVNS. V gave up 6 bases and J gave up 14 bases, with 8 bases separating them. The CDR3 is 10 residues long. This CDR3 reads CASRNLALHF. As DNA, the CDR3 is TGTGCCAGCAGGAATTTAGCCCTCCACTTT.

The J gene is TRBJ1-2, the V gene TRBV10-3; 9 bases line up with TRBD1. With 3 bases clipped from V and 5 bases from J, the junction kept 4 bases outside the gene matches. The CDR3 consists of 14 residues. Germline values: CDR1 ENHRY, CDR2 SYGVKD. CDR3 region: CAISDGTGIYGYTF. The CDR3 nucleotides read TGTGCCATCAGTGATGGGACAGGGATTTATGGCTACACCTTC.

J is TRBJ1-1 and V is TRBV7-8; tentatively, D is TRBD1 (5 bases). This CDR3 has 15 residues. Germline V CDR1 and CDR2: SGHVS, FQNEAQ. Deletions cut 5 bases from V and 0 bases from J, with 13 bases between. Here the CDR3 reads CASSRDSLMNTEAFF. The CDR3 DNA reads as TGTGCCAGCAGCCGAGACAGTTTAATGAACACTGAAGCTTTCTTT.

V gene TRBV4-1 combines with J gene TRBJ1-4; D is ambiguous. The CDR3 runs 13 residues. V lost 1 base and J 8 bases, leaving 8 bases between the germline ends. CDR1 and CDR2 from the germline V gene are MGHRA and YSYEKL. The CDR3 region is CASSQVRREKLFF. The CDR3 bases are TGCGCCAGCAGCCAAGTTAGGCGGGAAAAACTGTTTTTT.

Comments on this clone: A read error may produce the germline difference seen at one junction end. V usage is TRBV2 and J usage is TRBJ1-6; D gene ambiguous. CDR1 SNHLY and CDR2 FYNNEI come from the germline V gene. The CDR3 totals 13 residues. CDR3 sequence (DNA): TGTGCCAGCATTGACTCCTACAATTCACCCCTCCACTTT. Translating it yields CASIDSYNSPLHF.

The chain is built from TRBV5-1 and TRBJ2-7; D is perhaps TRBD1 (5 bases). The V gene lost 0 bases and the J gene lost 3 bases, with 7 bases spanning the gap. Germline V lookup: CDR1 SGHRS, CDR2 YFSETQ. The CDR3 loop spans 13 amino acids. In DNA, the CDR3 is TGCGCCAGCAGCTTGGGCAGGGTCTACGAGCAGTACTTC. This codes for CASSLGRVYEQYF.

J is TRBJ2-7 and V is TRBV14; TRBD2 aligns across 11 bases. Per germline, CDR1 SGHDN and CDR2 FVKESK. This CDR3 region has 15 residues. Trimming took 6 bases from V and 5 from J; bases not matched to a gene: 9. The DNA for the CDR3 is TGTGCCAGCAGTCTTACTAGCGGGAGTATGAACGAGCAGTACTTC. Protein product: CASSLTSGSMNEQYF.

J is TRBJ2-5 and V is TRBV11-2; a weak D match, TRBD1 (6 bases). Trimming took off 4 bases at V and 1 base at J, with 13 bases between the two ends. The CDR3 contains 15 residues. Germline CDR1 reads SGHAT; CDR2 reads FQNNGV. CDR3 loop: CASSSQGSLQETQYF. The CDR3 coding sequence is TGTGCCAGCAGCTCGCAGGGGTCTCTCCAAGAGACCCAGTACTTC.

This chain uses TRBV6-2 or TRBV6-3 with TRBJ1-1, with D unclear. Germline CDR1 and CDR2: MNHEY and SVGEGT. The V end lost 6 bases, the J end lost 1 base, and 18 bases lay between the germline ends. CDR3 size: 16 residues. DNA of the CDR3: TGTGCCAGCAGCTCCCTGTGGGTCGATAGGAACACTGAAGCTTTCTTT. This gives the protein CASSSLWVDRNTEAFF.

The chain has TRBV2 and TRBJ2-5; 16 bases line up with TRBD2. The CDR3 is 16 residues long. CDR1 is SNHLY, CDR2 FYNNEI, per germline. The junction had 5 bases not matched to a gene; V was cut back by 6 bases and J by 4 bases. DNA for the CDR3: TGTGCCAGCAGCCTAGGGACTAGCGGGAGGGTAGAGACCCAGTACTTC. Protein: CASSLGTSGRVETQYF.

This chain uses TRBV5-1 with TRBJ2-7; D may correspond to TRBD1 or TRBD2 (6 bases each). Trimming shortened V by 4 bases and J by 1 base, and 9 bases separated the two germline ends. The germline CDR1 and CDR2 sequences are SGHRS and YFSETQ. CDR3 length equals 13 residues. The CDR3 region has the DNA TGCGCCAGCAGCAAAGGGGGGTCCTACGAGCAGTACTTC. This translates into CASSKGGSYEQYF.

The genes are TRBV27 and TRBJ2-7; no clear D. CDR1 MNHEY and CDR2 SMNVEV come from the germline V gene (reference sequence). V was clipped by 0 bases and J by 4 bases, with 10 bases between them. CDR3 length: 14 residues. Here the CDR3 DNA reads TGTGCCAGCAGTTTATCTGCCGGAGTATACGAGCAGTACTTC. It translates to CASSLSAGVYEQYF.

The chain links TRBV30 to TRBJ2-5, with 12 positions matching TRBD2. The germline gives CDR1 GTSNPN, CDR2 SVGIG (reference sequence). The trim removed 8 bases at V and 1 base at J, leaving 14 bases unmatched. The CDR3 has 17 amino acids. The CDR3 bases are TGTGCCGTTTACCCCGGACTAGCGGGATGGGGCCAAGAGACCCAGTACTTC. It specifies CAVYPGLAGWGQETQYF.

A few counts support this clone. The gene calls are TRBV11-3 and TRBJ2-1, with TRBD2 matching 12 bases. Germline V gene sequence: CDR1 SGHNT, CDR2 YENEEA. The trim removed 5 bases at V and 7 bases at J, leaving 9 bases unmatched. This CDR3 has 16 residues. The CDR3 loop is CASSQGGLAGWNEQFF. The CDR3 DNA reads as TGTGCCAGCAGCCAGGGGGGACTAGCGGGCTGGAATGAGCAGTTCTTC.

About this clone itself: This specimen includes other DNA sequences encoding the same CDR3. CDR3 bases: TGTGCCAGCAGCTTAGTCAGGGTTGACACTGAAGCTTTCTTT. It encodes CASSLVRVDTEAFF. This sequence joins TRBV7-2 and TRBJ1-1, with a possible D match to TRBD1 (5 bases). Germline V CDR1 and CDR2: SGHTA, FQGNSA. V lost 1 base and J lost 3, with 9 bases in between. This CDR3 contains 14 residues.

The chain recombines TRBV3-1 (or the pseudogene TRBV3-2) with TRBJ2-1; weak D call: TRBD2 (6 bases). The CDR3 sequence is 15 residues long. V shed 6 bases and J shed 4 bases, with 16 bases lying between them. Germline-derived CDR1 and CDR2 are LGHDT and YNNKEL (reference sequence). The CDR3 coding sequence is TGTGCCAGCAGAACCCACCCGGGAGCGTACAATGAGCAGTTCTTC. This codes for CASRTHPGAYNEQFF.

The chain has TRBV7-2 and TRBJ2-7; 13 bases map to TRBD2. The CDR3 length is 17 residues. J lost 3 bases, V lost 3 bases, and 8 bases had no gene match. The germline gives CDR1 SGHTA, CDR2 FQGNSA. The CDR3 is CASSFRLAGGLYYEQYF. For the CDR3, the DNA is TGTGCCAGCAGCTTCCGACTAGCGGGAGGTTTATACTACGAGCAGTACTTC.

Notes on this clone: The same CDR3 arises from other DNA sequences in this sample as well. The CDR3 region has the DNA TGTGCCAGCAGCCAGGACAGGGGCTCCTACAATGAGCAGTTCTTC. Translation: CASSQDRGSYNEQFF. This sequence joins TRBV7-3 and TRBJ2-1; 9 bases line up with TRBD1. CDR1 is SGHTA, CDR2 FQGTGA, per germline. The CDR3 totals 15 residues. Germline trimming cut 5 bases from V and 0 bases from J; bases unmatched to any gene: 2.

This clone has just one count. The chain couples TRBV30 to TRBJ1-1; D is perhaps TRBD1 (5 bases). V was trimmed by 2 bases and J by 7 bases, leaving 11 bases between them. This CDR3 is built from 12 residues. Per the germline V gene, CDR1 is GTSNPN and CDR2 is SVGIG (reference sequence). The CDR3 here is CAWSRLGVEAFF. The CDR3 DNA reads as TGTGCCTGGAGTAGACTGGGGGTTGAAGCTTTCTTT.

The genes are TRBV9 and TRBJ2-1; D uncertain. Trimming took 3 bases from V and 9 from J, leaving 7 bases between them. Germline V gene lookup returns CDR1 SGDLS and CDR2 YYNGEE. The CDR3 is 11 residues long. The CDR3 DNA reads as TGTGCCAGCAGCGAAGACGGTGAGCAGTTCTTC. This sequence encodes CASSEDGEQFF.

The chain recombines TRBV28 with TRBJ1-4; D is possibly TRBD1 (5 bases). Germline CDR1 and CDR2: MDHEN and SYDVKM. Deletions cut 5 bases from V and 7 bases from J, with 8 bases between. The CDR3 runs to 12 residues. The CDR3 DNA reads TGTGCCAGCAGTGGTGGGGGTGAAAAACTGTTTTTT. It translates to CASSGGGEKLFF.

The V gene is TRBV7-6, the J gene TRBJ2-7; 10 bases agree with TRBD1. The CDR3 runs to 16 residues. Germline V gene sequence: CDR1 SGHVS, CDR2 FNYEAQ. The V segment lost 1 base and the J segment 1 base; nucleotides outside the gene matches: 4. The CDR3, as DNA: TGTGCCAGCAGCTTAGAATGGGGACAGGGGTCCTACGAGCAGTACTTC. It encodes CASSLEWGQGSYEQYF.

The V and J genes are TRBV9 and TRBJ2-7, with 7 bases lining up with TRBD2. Germline V gene lookup returns CDR1 SGDLS and CDR2 YYNGEE. V was clipped by 0 bases and J by 2 bases; unmatched bases: 2. The CDR3 sequence is 14 residues long. CDR3 sequence (DNA): TGTGCCAGCAGCGTAGGGGGGGGTACCTACGAGCAGTACTTC. Translating gives CASSVGGGTYEQYF. The variable domain in full, with the rest retrieved from reference TRBV9 and TRBJ2-7, is DSGVTQTPKHLITATGQRVTLRCSPRSGDLSVYWYQQSLDQGLQFLIQYYNGEERAKGNILERFSAQQFPDLHSELNLSSLELGDSALYFCASSVGGGTYEQYFGPGTRLTVT.

This chain links TRBV5-5 with TRBJ2-7; 7 nucleotides agree with TRBD2. This CDR3 contains 16 residues. The ends lost 0 bases at V and 1 base at J; junction bases unmatched: 7. Per the germline V gene, CDR1 is SGHKS and CDR2 is YYEKEE (reference sequence). CDR3 protein: CASSLGLASASYEQYF. Written as DNA, the CDR3 is TGTGCCAGCAGCTTGGGACTAGCTTCCGCGTCCTACGAGCAGTACTTC. Supplemented by reference TRBV5-5 and TRBJ2-7, the full variable domain reads DAGVTQSPTHLIKTRGQQVTLRCSPISGHKSVSWYQQVLGQGPQFIFQYYEKEERGRGNFPDRFSARQFPNYSSELNVNALLLGDSALYLCASSLGLASASYEQYFGPGTRLTVT.

This chain joins TRBV3-1 (or the pseudogene TRBV3-2) and TRBJ2-7; D remains ambiguous. Trimming stripped 2 bases from V and 5 bases from J, with 10 bases between. Germline-derived CDR1 and CDR2 are LGHDT and YNNKEL (reference sequence). The CDR3 has 13 amino acids. In DNA form, the CDR3 reads TGTGCCAGCAGCCAACCCGGACGTCACGAGCAGTACTTC. It codes for CASSQPGRHEQYF.

The genes are TRBV7-8 and TRBJ2-1; 12 bases fit TRBD2. V lost 0 bases and J lost 9; bases outside the gene matches: 3. The length of the CDR3 is 15 residues. From germline, CDR1 is SGHVS and CDR2 FQNEAQ. CDR3 protein: CASSLATSGRGEQFF. The DNA for the CDR3 is TGTGCCAGCAGCTTAGCGACTAGCGGGAGAGGTGAGCAGTTCTTC. Using reference TRBV7-8 and TRBJ2-1 for the parts outside the CDR3, the full variable domain is GAGVSQSPRYKVAKRGQDVALRCDPISGHVSLFWYQQALGQGPEFLTYFQNEAQLDKSGLPSDRFFAERPEGSVSTLKIQRTQQEDSAVYLCASSLATSGRGEQFFGPGTRLTVL.

V usage is TRBV27 and J usage is TRBJ2-6, with D unclear. Trimming removed 0 bases at V and 0 bases at J, with 6 bases between. Germline V gene data show CDR1 as MNHEY and CDR2 as SMNVEV (reference sequence). The CDR3 contains 16 residues. CDR3 sequence: CASSLSGDSGANVLTF. The CDR3 DNA follows: TGTGCCAGCAGTTTATCGGGTGACTCTGGGGCCAACGTCCTGACTTTC.

The J gene is TRBJ2-1, the V gene TRBV6-2 or TRBV6-3, with 9 bases that match TRBD2. The CDR3 consists of 15 residues. The V gene end was trimmed by 0 bases and the J gene end by 6 bases; junction bases not matched to a gene: 3. Germline CDR1 reads MNHEY; CDR2 reads SVGEGT. CDR3 protein: CASSYSAGGPNEQFF. DNA for the CDR3: TGTGCCAGCAGTTACTCCGCGGGAGGGCCCAATGAGCAGTTCTTC.